This is a list of T cell receptor beta chains from one sample in a study of shared clonotypes between healthy human individuals. Sequenced by immunoSEQ multiplex PCR; TCRdb stores in-frame clones only, minus some. The sample holds 2 million to 3 million clones, about 92% seen once. Sequenced material: naive CD4+ T cells sorted from blood. The receptors come from a man between 18 and 29 years old in good health. The CDR3 runs from the conserved cysteine through the conserved F or W. Each record gives: clone size, V gene, CDR3 length, D gene, CDR3 protein. A D gene is named only where the DNA matches it firmly. A row's size may be missing; if present it is once, few, many or a size class.

clone size: .; V gene: TRBV27; CDR3 length: 15; D gene: .; CDR3 protein: CASSSLGFMNTEAFF
clone size: .; V gene: TRBV27; CDR3 length: 13; D gene: .; CDR3 protein: CASSLAGPYEQYF
clone size: .; V gene: TRBV6-4; CDR3 length: 13; D gene: .; CDR3 protein: CASSVPRGTEAFF
clone size: .; V gene: TRBV2; CDR3 length: 14; D gene: .; CDR3 protein: CASGKDQGNTEAFF
clone size: .; V gene: TRBV5-8; CDR3 length: 11; D gene: .; CDR3 protein: CASSLDGGYTF
clone size: .; V gene: TRBV19; CDR3 length: 15; D gene: .; CDR3 protein: CASSIELTNTGELFF
clone size: once; V gene: TRBV12-5; CDR3 length: 21; D gene: TRBD2; CDR3 protein: CASGFLTGLAGGPPSYNEQFF
clone size: .; V gene: TRBV19; CDR3 length: 16; D gene: .; CDR3 protein: CATLDRYFANTGELFF
clone size: .; V gene: TRBV27; CDR3 length: 16; D gene: .; CDR3 protein: CASSFLGLDSNYGYTF
clone size: once; V gene: TRBV28; CDR3 length: 16; D gene: TRBD1; CDR3 protein: CASSFPRGTGNTEAFF
clone size: once; V gene: TRBV6-5; CDR3 length: 15; D gene: .; CDR3 protein: CASRRESRGFYEQYF
clone size: .; V gene: TRBV7-2; CDR3 length: 15; D gene: TRBD2; CDR3 protein: CASSLALAGNNEQFF
clone size: .; V gene: TRBV30; CDR3 length: 14; D gene: .; CDR3 protein: CAWNRGGPLQTQYF
clone size: few; V gene: TRBV7-9; CDR3 length: 14; D gene: TRBD1; CDR3 protein: CASSLQGANTEAFF
clone size: .; V gene: TRBV27; CDR3 length: 12; D gene: TRBD1; CDR3 protein: CASSYRGDEQFF
clone size: .; V gene: TRBV7-2; CDR3 length: 14; D gene: TRBD1; CDR3 protein: CASRFDRDGNTIYF
clone size: .; V gene: TRBV5-1; CDR3 length: 16; D gene: TRBD1; CDR3 protein: CASSELWTGISYEQYF
clone size: .; V gene: TRBV20-1; CDR3 length: 11; D gene: .; CDR3 protein: CSATRRDTQYF
clone size: .; V gene: TRBV9; CDR3 length: 14; D gene: .; CDR3 protein: CASSDSSYNSPLHF
clone size: .; V gene: TRBV5-1; CDR3 length: 14; D gene: .; CDR3 protein: CASSLGVENTEAFF
clone size: .; V gene: TRBV5-1; CDR3 length: 14; D gene: TRBD1; CDR3 protein: CASSLTGDPYEQYF
clone size: .; V gene: TRBV27; CDR3 length: 16; D gene: TRBD2; CDR3 protein: CASTLYGLAGRDTQYF
clone size: .; V gene: TRBV5-1; CDR3 length: 15; D gene: .; CDR3 protein: CASSYDTGSSYEQYF
clone size: once; V gene: TRBV7-9; CDR3 length: 17; D gene: .; CDR3 protein: CASSLGYVDSHTGELFF
clone size: .; V gene: TRBV5-4; CDR3 length: 14; D gene: .; CDR3 protein: CASSFERFFDEQFF
clone size: .; V gene: TRBV6-1; CDR3 length: 16; D gene: .; CDR3 protein: CASSEAWPGGGYGYTF
clone size: .; V gene: TRBV7-2; CDR3 length: 15; D gene: TRBD2; CDR3 protein: CASSESGTSAHEQYF
clone size: .; V gene: TRBV7-9; CDR3 length: 16; D gene: TRBD2; CDR3 protein: CASSLGGGRIYNEQFF
clone size: .; V gene: TRBV19; CDR3 length: 15; D gene: TRBD1; CDR3 protein: CATAPTGTFTDTQYF
clone size: .; V gene: TRBV5-1; CDR3 length: 16; D gene: .; CDR3 protein: CASSLKGEWGTGELFF
clone size: .; V gene: TRBV18; CDR3 length: 13; D gene: TRBD1; CDR3 protein: CASSGTGFEKLFF
clone size: .; V gene: TRBV9; CDR3 length: 13; D gene: TRBD1; CDR3 protein: CASSPDRVYEQYF
clone size: .; V gene: TRBV2; CDR3 length: 14; D gene: .; CDR3 protein: CASRPGRGDSPLHF
clone size: .; V gene: TRBV5-1; CDR3 length: 15; D gene: .; CDR3 protein: CASSLVGGGPGEQYF
clone size: .; V gene: TRBV19; CDR3 length: 14; D gene: TRBD2; CDR3 protein: CASSILAGVDEQFF
clone size: .; V gene: TRBV9; CDR3 length: 18; D gene: .; CDR3 protein: CASSVAKRTGSGANVLTF
clone size: .; V gene: TRBV5-1; CDR3 length: 15; D gene: .; CDR3 protein: CASSPSTYSGNTIYF
clone size: .; V gene: TRBV30; CDR3 length: 15; D gene: .; CDR3 protein: CAWSLDRFSNQPQHF
clone size: .; V gene: TRBV5-1; CDR3 length: 15; D gene: .; CDR3 protein: CASSLVGASYNEQFF
clone size: .; V gene: TRBV9; CDR3 length: 13; D gene: .; CDR3 protein: CASSVAGLNEQFF
clone size: .; V gene: TRBV7-8; CDR3 length: 15; D gene: .; CDR3 protein: CASSFGEGYTGELFF
clone size: once; V gene: TRBV7-8; CDR3 length: 18; D gene: TRBD1; CDR3 protein: CASSFPGQGPTTNYGYTF
clone size: once; V gene: TRBV6-4; CDR3 length: 15; D gene: TRBD2; CDR3 protein: CARRKTSGNGNEQFF
clone size: .; V gene: TRBV11-3; CDR3 length: 12; D gene: TRBD1; CDR3 protein: CASSMGQYEQYF
clone size: .; V gene: TRBV28; CDR3 length: 13; D gene: .; CDR3 protein: CASSFGMNTEAFF
clone size: .; V gene: TRBV15; CDR3 length: 15; D gene: TRBD1; CDR3 protein: CATSRERQGAEKLFF